This is a list of T cell receptor beta chains from one sample in a study of cytomegalovirus exposure and HLA in healthy donors. Libraries were prepared by immunoSEQ multiplex PCR; TCRdb keeps only in-frame clonotypes and omits some of them. The sample gives about 310,000 clones, approximately 85% of which show up once; roughly 0.96% is in the top ten. Sequencing was performed on PBMCs. The receptors shown here come from a man aged 25-45 years in good health and CMV-seronegative. CDR3s include the opening cysteine and the closing phenylalanine or tryptophan. The D gene is left open where the match is weak. The size of a clone is reported for some rows only, either as once, few or many, or as a class for expanded clones.

CDR3 length | J gene | clone size | V gene | D gene | CDR3 DNA | CDR3 protein
16 | TRBJ2-3 | NA | TRBV7-9 | NA | TGTGCCAGCAGCTCGCCAGCGATCCTCTCCACAGATACGCAGTATTTT | CASSSPAILSTDTQYF
12 | TRBJ2-3 | NA | TRBV5-6 | NA | TGTGCCAGCAGCTTGGACCGGGACAAGCAGTATTTT | CASSLDRDKQYF
14 | TRBJ1-2 | NA | TRBV21-1 | NA | TGTGCCAGCAGCAAGGACAGGGGGCGGGATGGCTACACCTTC | CASSKDRGRDGYTF
12 | TRBJ1-2 | NA | TRBV29-1 | NA | TGCAGCGTGCGAACAGGGTACTATGGCTACACCTTC | CSVRTGYYGYTF
14 | TRBJ2-3 | NA | TRBV19 | TRBD2 | TGTGCCAGTAGCGGAGTAGCGGGGCAGGGAACGCAGTATTTT | CASSGVAGQGTQYF
12 | TRBJ2-7 | few | TRBV29-1 | NA | TGCAGCGTTGGATACAGCTCCTACGAGCAGTACTTC | CSVGYSSYEQYF
16 | TRBJ2-3 | NA | TRBV15 | TRBD2 | TGTGCCACCAGCAGAGGGCTAGCGGGGGGCAGAGATACGCAGTATTTT | CATSRGLAGGRDTQYF
13 | TRBJ2-1 | NA | TRBV6-5 | NA | TGTGCCAGCAGGTCGACAGGTGTAGGAGAGCAGTTCTTC | CASRSTGVGEQFF
15 | TRBJ2-5 | NA | TRBV27 | TRBD2 | TGTGCCAGCAGAGGGACTAGCGGGTCCCAAGAGACCCAGTACTTC | CASRGTSGSQETQYF
13 | TRBJ1-1 | NA | TRBV5-1 | NA | TGCGCCAGCAGCTTGGGGTACCGAGAAAAAGCTTTCTTT | CASSLGYREKAFF
17 | TRBJ1-2 | once | TRBV18 | TRBD1 | TGTGCCAGCTCACCAATGACAGGGGCCATCCCAAAGGGCGGCTACACCTTC | CASSPMTGAIPKGGYTF
11 | TRBJ2-1 | NA | TRBV20-1 | NA | TGCAGTGCTAGACCAATCAATGAGCAGTTCTTC | CSARPINEQFF
14 | TRBJ1-4 | NA | TRBV11-2 | TRBD1 | TGTGCCAGCAGCTTATCAGGGGGCTCCGGAAAACTGTTTTTT | CASSLSGGSGKLFF
11 | TRBJ2-2 | NA | TRBV20-1 | NA | TGCAGTGCTACCTACACCGGGGAGCTGTTTTTT | CSATYTGELFF
12 | TRBJ1-2 | once | TRBV5-4 | NA | TGTGCCAGCAGCCAGGGCTACTATGGCTACACCTTC | CASSQGYYGYTF
15 | TRBJ2-1 | NA | TRBV15 | TRBD2 | TGTGCCACCGCGGGACTAGCGGGGGTCCCCAATGAGCAGTTCTTC | CATAGLAGVPNEQFF
15 | TRBJ2-2 | NA | TRBV5-1 | TRBD1 | TGCGCCAGCAGCTCCCAACAGGGGGGTACCGGGGAGCTGTTTTTT | CASSSQQGGTGELFF
15 | TRBJ2-7 | NA | TRBV30 | NA | TGTGCCTGGAGTGCTGGGCAGGTCGGTTCCTACGAGCAGTACTTC | CAWSAGQVGSYEQYF
18 | TRBJ2-7 | NA | TRBV27 | TRBD2 | TGTGCCAGCAGTTCCACATGGGGGTTTGGCGGGGGGGCCTCCGAGCAGTACTTC | CASSSTWGFGGGASEQYF
13 | TRBJ1-2 | NA | TRBV2 | NA | TGTGCCAGCAGTGGACCCGACAGCTACGGCTACACCTTC | CASSGPDSYGYTF
13 | TRBJ1-1 | NA | TRBV10-1 | NA | TGCGCCAGCAGTGAGACAGGATCAACTGAAGCTTTCTTT | CASSETGSTEAFF
13 | TRBJ2-1 | NA | TRBV2 | TRBD1 | TGTGCCAGCAAGGGACAGGTAGCGAATGAGCAGTTCTTC | CASKGQVANEQFF
14 | TRBJ2-3 | NA | TRBV5-1 | NA | TGCGCCAGCAGCTTGAGTACAGAGACAGATACGCAGTATTTT | CASSLSTETDTQYF
12 | TRBJ1-2 | NA | TRBV5-4 | NA | TGTGCCAGCAGCTATCCAGGGGCCGGCTACACCTTC | CASSYPGAGYTF
20 | TRBJ2-2 | once | TRBV5-1 | TRBD1 | TGCGCCAGCAGCGTTTATCCCTATCGGGACAGGGTTCCTAACACCGGGGAGCTGTTTTTT | CASSVYPYRDRVPNTGELFF
14 | TRBJ1-2 | NA | TRBV2 | NA | TGTGCCAGCAGTGATGAGAGGGCCAACTATGGCTACACCTTC | CASSDERANYGYTF
13 | TRBJ2-7 | NA | TRBV11-2 | NA | TGTGCCAGCAGCTTACGGTCAGGGGCCGAGCAGTACTTC | CASSLRSGAEQYF
15 | TRBJ1-4 | NA | TRBV2 | NA | TGTGCCAGCAGTGAAGGACTCAGCAAGGTTGAAAAACTGTTTTTT | CASSEGLSKVEKLFF
14 | TRBJ1-2 | NA | TRBV18 | TRBD1 | TGTGCCAGCTCCCTGGGACAGGGTGTGGAAGGCTACACCTTC | CASSLGQGVEGYTF
15 | TRBJ1-5 | NA | TRBV12-5 | NA | TGTGCTAGTGGTTTGCTAGTGGATAGCAATCAGCCCCAGCATTTT | CASGLLVDSNQPQHF
20 | TRBJ2-2 | NA | TRBV7-6 | TRBD1 | TGTGCCAGCAGCTTACGCCCCCCGGGACAGGCTCCCACGAACACCGGGGAGCTGTTTTTT | CASSLRPPGQAPTNTGELFF
13 | TRBJ1-1 | NA | TRBV6-1 | TRBD1 | TGTGCCAGCAGATACAGGGGCGGGACTGAAGCTTTCTTT | CASRYRGGTEAFF
15 | TRBJ1-4 | NA | TRBV7-9 | NA | TGTGCCAGCAGTCAAACAGGGACCCCTAATGAAAAACTGTTTTTT | CASSQTGTPNEKLFF
15 | TRBJ1-5 | NA | TRBV7-8 | TRBD1 | TGTGCCAGCAGCCGCCGGGACAGACTTAATCAGCCCCAGCATTTT | CASSRRDRLNQPQHF
14 | TRBJ1-6 | few | TRBV4-3 | NA | TGCGCCAGCAGCACCAGGATCCAGGGTTCACCCCTCCACTTT | CASSTRIQGSPLHF
12 | TRBJ2-5 | NA | TRBV7-9 | NA | TGTGCCAGCAGCTTACCCCCCGGTACCCAGTACTTC | CASSLPPGTQYF
18 | TRBJ2-5 | NA | TRBV12-5 | TRBD1 | TGTGCTAGTGGTTTGTTTCGGACAGGAGCGGCCTCCCGGGAGACCCAGTACTTC | CASGLFRTGAASRETQYF
17 | TRBJ2-3 | NA | TRBV4-2 | TRBD2 | TGTGCCAGCAGCCAAGGGTTAGCGGGGTGGGGTACAGATACGCAGTATTTT | CASSQGLAGWGTDTQYF
13 | TRBJ1-6 | NA | TRBV7-2 | NA | TGTGCCAGCAGGCCGCAGGGATACTCACCCCTCCACTTT | CASRPQGYSPLHF
15 | TRBJ2-5 | NA | TRBV7-6 | TRBD2 | TGTGCCAGCAGCTTAAGCGGGGGGGCCCAAGAGACCCAGTACTTC | CASSLSGGAQETQYF
16 | TRBJ2-3 | NA | TRBV4-1 | TRBD2 | TGCGCCAGCAGCCAAGTTCTTAGCGGGGGGCCAGATACGCAGTATTTT | CASSQVLSGGPDTQYF
14 | TRBJ1-4 | NA | TRBV27 | NA | TGTGCCAGCAGTTTAGGCCAGTATAATGAAAAACTGTTTTTT | CASSLGQYNEKLFF
14 | TRBJ1-6 | few | TRBV7-9 | TRBD1 | TGTGCCAGCAGCCAACGACAGGGGTCATCACCCCTCCACTTT | CASSQRQGSSPLHF
13 | TRBJ2-2 | few | TRBV25-1 | TRBD1 | TGTGCCAGCAGTGGACAGGGTCCCGGGGAGCTGTTTTTT | CASSGQGPGELFF
14 | TRBJ1-1 | NA | TRBV2 | NA | TGTGCCAGCAGTGCCTACGTCATGAACACTGAAGCTTTCTTT | CASSAYVMNTEAFF
12 | TRBJ2-1 | NA | TRBV2 | NA | TGTGCCAGCCTACTTACTAGGACCCCTCTGCTCTTC | CASLLTRTPLLF
13 | TRBJ1-2 | NA | TRBV6-1 | NA | TGTGCCAGCAGTGTCGGACAGACCTATGGCTACACCTTC | CASSVGQTYGYTF
14 | TRBJ1-1 | NA | TRBV6-6 | NA | TGTGCCAGCAGTCCAGGAGGGTCTGAGACTGAAGCTTTCTTT | CASSPGGSETEAFF
14 | TRBJ2-3 | NA | TRBV11-2 | NA | TGTGCCAGCAGCTTGAAGGGGGATGCAGATACGCAGTATTTT | CASSLKGDADTQYF
16 | TRBJ1-4 | NA | TRBV5-1 | NA | TGCGCCAGCAGCTTAACCGGGGAATCCTTGAGGGAAAAACTGTTTTTT | CASSLTGESLREKLFF
14 | TRBJ1-1 | few | TRBV18 | TRBD1 | TGTGCCAGCTCACCAATGGAACAGGGGGTCCCAGCTTTCTTT | CASSPMEQGVPAFF